This T cell receptor (beta chain) appears in the sequencing data of a study of regulatory T cells in long-lasting Graves disease. Study-wide points: The sample size was small, and this may have reduced accuracy.

This clonotype was found many times. Its target is not known. Trimming stripped 1 base from V and 7 bases from J, with 23 bases between. The germline CDR1 and CDR2 sequences are SGHAT and FQNNGV. The CDR3 is made up of 18 amino acids. CDR3 regions were amplified by Arm-PCR using iRepertoire HTBI primers to build TCR beta libraries. A single record per CDR3 protein comes from TCRdb applying MiXCR to the multiplex PCR reads. Among approximately 400,000 distinct CDR3 sequences listed, around 16% were seen once. Time point noted: newly diagnosed GD, antithyroid drugs for less than 3 months. The TCR library was made from RNA that had been extracted from PBMCs in TRIzol. The same sample was also studied in work on T cells in Graves' hyperthyroidism and ophthalmopathy. That work states: Within blood appeared most thyroid clonotypes that had expanded above 0.001.

Specimen: peripheral blood mononuclear cells (PBMCs), collected at new diagnosis, from a patient treated with antithyroid drugs. The V gene is TRBV11-2, the J gene TRBJ2-1; D is perhaps TRBD2 (7 bases). The sequence was collected from a woman between 40 and 55 years old with Graves disease. The CDR3: CASSLGYGEPKGGNEQFF. The CDR3 DNA reads TGTGCCAGCAGCTTAGGATACGGCGAGCCCAAGGGGGGGAATGAGCAGTTCTTC.